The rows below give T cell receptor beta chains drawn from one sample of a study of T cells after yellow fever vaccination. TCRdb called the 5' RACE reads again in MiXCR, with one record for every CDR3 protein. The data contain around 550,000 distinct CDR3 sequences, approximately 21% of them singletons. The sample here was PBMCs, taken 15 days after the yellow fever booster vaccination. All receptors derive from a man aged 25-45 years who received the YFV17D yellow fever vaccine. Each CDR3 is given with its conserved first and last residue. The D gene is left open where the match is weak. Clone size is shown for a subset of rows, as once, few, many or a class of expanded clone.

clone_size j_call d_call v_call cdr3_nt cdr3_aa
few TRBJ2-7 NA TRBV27 TGTGCCAGCAGTTATAGCGGTCTGGCCTACGAGCAGTACTTC CASSYSGLAYEQYF
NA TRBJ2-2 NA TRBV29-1 TGCAGCGTTGAAGCAGGGGCTAAGGGGAACACCGGGGAGCTGTTTTTT CSVEAGAKGNTGELFF
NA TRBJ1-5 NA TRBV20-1 TGCAGTGCACTGTTGGGGGGGAGCAATCAGCCCCAGCATTTT CSALLGGSNQPQHF
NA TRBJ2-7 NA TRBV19 TGTGCCAGTAGGCCTGCCGGGACTTATTCCTACGAGCAGTACTTC CASRPAGTYSYEQYF
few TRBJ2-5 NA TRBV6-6 TGTGCCAGCACCCAGGGGGGGAACCAAGAGACCCAGTACTTC CASTQGGNQETQYF
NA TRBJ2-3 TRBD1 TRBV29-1 TGCAGCGGACAGGGGGACACCACTAGCACAGATACGCAGTATTTT CSGQGDTTSTDTQYF
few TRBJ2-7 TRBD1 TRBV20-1 TGCAGTGCTAAAGGGACAGGGGCCTCCGAGCAGTACTTC CSAKGTGASEQYF
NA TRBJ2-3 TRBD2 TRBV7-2 TGTGCCAGCGCCCGTATGGGGGGGAGCACAGATACGCAGTATTTT CASARMGGSTDTQYF
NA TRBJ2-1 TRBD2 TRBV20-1 TGCAGTGCTAGTTCTAGCGGGAGTACGGGTGAGCAGTTCTTC CSASSSGSTGEQFF
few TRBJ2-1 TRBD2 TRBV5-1 TGCGCCAGCAGCTTGGAACTAGCGCAGAATGAGCAGTTCTTC CASSLELAQNEQFF
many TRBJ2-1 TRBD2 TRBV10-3 TGTGCCATCAGTTCGACTAGCGGGAGCACCAATGAGCAGTTCTTC CAISSTSGSTNEQFF
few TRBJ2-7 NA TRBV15 TGTGCCACCAGCAAACCTGGGGACGACTACGAGCAGTACTTC CATSKPGDDYEQYF
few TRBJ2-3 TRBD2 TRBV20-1 TGCAGTGCTTGGGTTGCGGGAGCCATAACAGATACGCAGTATTTT CSAWVAGAITDTQYF
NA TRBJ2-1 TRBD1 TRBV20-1 TGCAGTGCTAGAGGCGTAGCACAGGGGGAGTTCTTC CSARGVAQGEFF
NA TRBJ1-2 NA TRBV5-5 TGTGCCAGCAGCTTCAAGGGGGATGGCTACACCTTC CASSFKGDGYTF
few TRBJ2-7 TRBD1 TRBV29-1 TGCAGCGTTTCCGCCCCCGACAGGACAGGGACCTACGAGCAGTACTTC CSVSAPDRTGTYEQYF
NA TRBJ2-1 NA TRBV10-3 TGTGCCATCACGGGACTCAACAATGAGCAGTTCTTC CAITGLNNEQFF
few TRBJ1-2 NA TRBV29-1 TGCAGCGCCTCCGACAGCTACGGCTACACCTTC CSASDSYGYTF
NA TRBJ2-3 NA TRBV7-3 TGTGCCAGCAGCTTATGGACCGGTGGCCCCCCGGATACGCAGTATTTT CASSLWTGGPPDTQYF
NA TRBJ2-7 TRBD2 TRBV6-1 TGTGCCAGCACCATCGGGGGAGGGAGCTCCTACGAGCAGTACTTC CASTIGGGSSYEQYF
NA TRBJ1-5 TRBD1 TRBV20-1 TGCAGTGCTATAAAGGACAGGGGAGGTCAGCCCCAGCATTTT CSAIKDRGGQPQHF
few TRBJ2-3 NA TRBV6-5 TGTGCCAGCAGTTACAGGGAGAGCACAGATACGCAGTATTTT CASSYRESTDTQYF
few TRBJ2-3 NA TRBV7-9 TGTGCCAGCAGCTTAGCGAGCGCAGATACGCAGTATTTT CASSLASADTQYF
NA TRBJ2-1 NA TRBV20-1 TGCAGTGCTAGCCGCGGAGCGCCCGACAATGAGCAGTTCTTC CSASRGAPDNEQFF
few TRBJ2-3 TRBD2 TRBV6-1 TGTGCCAGCAGTGCCCCCCTAGCGGGCCACTCTAGCACAGATACGCAGTATTTT CASSAPLAGHSSTDTQYF
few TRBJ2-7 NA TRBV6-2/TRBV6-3 TGTGCCAGCACTCAGGCCTCCTACGAGCAGTACTTC CASTQASYEQYF
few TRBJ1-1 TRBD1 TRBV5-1 TGCGCCAGCAGCTTGGGAGACCAACTCCTGACAGGGTTTACTGAAGCTTTCTTT CASSLGDQLLTGFTEAFF
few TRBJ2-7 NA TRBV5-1 TGCGCCAGCAGCTTGTTACCAAGCGCCGAGGAGCAGTACTTC CASSLLPSAEEQYF
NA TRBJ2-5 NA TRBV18 TGTGCCAGCTCACCCTCGAGTGAGACGGAGACCCAGTACTTC CASSPSSETETQYF
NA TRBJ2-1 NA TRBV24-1 TGTGCCACCCTTGGGGGGGCTTACAATGAGCAGTTCTTC CATLGGAYNEQFF
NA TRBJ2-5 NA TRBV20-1 TGCAGTGCCTACCCCCCCTCTGGGTTTGAGACCCAGTACTTC CSAYPPSGFETQYF
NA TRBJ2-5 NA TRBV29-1 TGCAGCGGACTAGAAAGCCAAGAGACCCAGTACTTC CSGLESQETQYF
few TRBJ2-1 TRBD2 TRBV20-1 TGCAGTGCGCAACCGAGGGGGAAGACTAGCGGGACAGGCAATGAGCAGTTCTTC CSAQPRGKTSGTGNEQFF
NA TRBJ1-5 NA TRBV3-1 TGTGCCAGCAGCCAGGATCATTACCAGCCCCAGCATTTT CASSQDHYQPQHF
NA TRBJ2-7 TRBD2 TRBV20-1 TGCAGTGCTTCCGGGACTAGCTCTCACGAGCAGTACTTC CSASGTSSHEQYF
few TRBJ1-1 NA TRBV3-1 TGTGCCAGCAGCCAGAGACAGATATCCTCTGGAGCTTTCTTT CASSQRQISSGAFF
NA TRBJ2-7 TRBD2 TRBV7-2 TGTGCCAGCAGCTCTAGCGGGAGGTCGAACGAGCAGTACTTC CASSSSGRSNEQYF
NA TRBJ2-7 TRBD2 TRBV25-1 TGTGCCAGCGGGGGGGGGGTCTACGAGCAGTACTTC CASGGGVYEQYF
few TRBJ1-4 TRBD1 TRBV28 TGTGCCAGCAGTTCCAGGACAGGAAGGTCGGAAAAACTGTTTTTT CASSSRTGRSEKLFF
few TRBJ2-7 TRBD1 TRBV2 TGTGCCAGCAAGATCAGGGGGAGTTACGAGCAGTACTTC CASKIRGSYEQYF
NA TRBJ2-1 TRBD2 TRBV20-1 TGCAGTGCCGCAAAACTAGCGGGAGGCTACAATGAGCAGTTCTTC CSAAKLAGGYNEQFF
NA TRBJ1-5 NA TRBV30 TGTGCCTGGACTGCCAGGGGCAGCAATCAGCCCCAGCATTTT CAWTARGSNQPQHF
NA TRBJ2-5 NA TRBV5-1 TGCGCCAGCAGCTTGGAACAGGTCCAAGAGACCCAGTACTTC CASSLEQVQETQYF
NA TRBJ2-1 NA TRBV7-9 TGTGCCAGCAGTTCCCTGGGGGTCAATGAGCAGTTCTTC CASSSLGVNEQFF
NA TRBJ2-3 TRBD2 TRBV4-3 TGCGCCAGCAGAGATAGCGGGAGGAACCACGGTACGCAGTATTTT CASRDSGRNHGTQYF
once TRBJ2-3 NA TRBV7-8 TGTGCCAGCAGCCCCTCCCTGAGCACAGATACGCAGTATTTT CASSPSLSTDTQYF
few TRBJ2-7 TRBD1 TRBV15 TGTGCCACCAGCGCGCCGGGACAGGGCACCGAGCAGTACTTC CATSAPGQGTEQYF
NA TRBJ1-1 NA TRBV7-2 TGTGCCAGCAGTTCACAGGTGAACACTGAAGCTTTCTTT CASSSQVNTEAFF
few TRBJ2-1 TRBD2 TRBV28 TGTGCCAGCGGGAGTAGCGGGACCTCCTACAATGAGCAGTTCTTC CASGSSGTSYNEQFF
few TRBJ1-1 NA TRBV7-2 TGTGCCAGCAGCTCGATAGCGAACACTGAAGCTTTCTTT CASSSIANTEAFF
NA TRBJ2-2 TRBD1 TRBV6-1 TGTGCCACCTCAACCGGGACAGGACAAACCGGGGAGCTGTTTTTT CATSTGTGQTGELFF
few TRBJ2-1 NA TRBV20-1 TGCAGTGCTAGGTCGGGGGGCGCGTTGAATGAGCAGTTCTTC CSARSGGALNEQFF
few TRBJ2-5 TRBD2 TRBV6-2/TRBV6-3 TGTGCCAGCAGTCGGTGGACTAGCGGGAGTCAGTTGGAGACCCAGTACTTC CASSRWTSGSQLETQYF
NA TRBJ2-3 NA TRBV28 TGTGCCAGCAGCTCAAAGACAGAGTCCACAGATACGCAGTATTTT CASSSKTESTDTQYF
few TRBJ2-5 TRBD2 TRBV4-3 TGCGCCAGCAGCCAAGGGCGACTAGCGGGAGGTAGCCAAGAGACCCAGTACTTC CASSQGRLAGGSQETQYF
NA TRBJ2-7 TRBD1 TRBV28 TGTGCCGCCCGAGACAGGGGACTTTACGAGCAGTACTTC CAARDRGLYEQYF
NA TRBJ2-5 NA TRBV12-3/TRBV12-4 TGTGCCAGCAACGATCCCGCTAGCGAGCAAGAGACCCAGTACTTC CASNDPASEQETQYF
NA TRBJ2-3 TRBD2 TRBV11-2 TGTGCCAGCAGCTCAAGACTAGCGGTCACAGATACGCAGTATTTT CASSSRLAVTDTQYF